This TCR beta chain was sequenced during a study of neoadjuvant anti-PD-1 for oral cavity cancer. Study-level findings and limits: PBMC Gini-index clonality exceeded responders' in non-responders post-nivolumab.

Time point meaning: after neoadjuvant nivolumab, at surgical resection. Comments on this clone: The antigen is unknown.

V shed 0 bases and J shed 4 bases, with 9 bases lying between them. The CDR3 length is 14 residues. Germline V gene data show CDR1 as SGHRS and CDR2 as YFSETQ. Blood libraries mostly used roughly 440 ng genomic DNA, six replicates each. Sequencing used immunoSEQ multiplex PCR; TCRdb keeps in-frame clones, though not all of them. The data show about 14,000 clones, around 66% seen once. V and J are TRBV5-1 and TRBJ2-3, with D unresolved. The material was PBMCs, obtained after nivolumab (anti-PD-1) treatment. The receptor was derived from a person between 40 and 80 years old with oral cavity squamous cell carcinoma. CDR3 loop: CASSLGGVADTQYF. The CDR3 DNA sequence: TGCGCCAGCAGCTTGGGTGGGGTTGCAGATACGCAGTATTTT.